The 20 T cell receptor beta chains below all came from one sample that was sequenced in a study of blood T cells in healthy people across ages. Primers used in a second PCR of about 6 to 12 cycles were a sample-barcoded 5' primer and a J-beta primer mix. MiXCR, run by TCRdb on the 5' RACE reads, gives a single entry per CDR3 protein. The profile shows 1.5 million to 2 million distinct CDR3 sequences, about two fifths of them singletons. The source material was blood. The source of these receptors is a human donor in good health.

The rearrangement links TRBV11-3 to TRBJ2-1, with TRBD2 matching over 8 bases. The tail of the sequence fits TRBJ2-7 better, so the J call may be wrong. There are 17 residues in the CDR3. The germline V gene encodes CDR1 SGHNT and CDR2 YENEEA. As DNA, the CDR3 is TGTGCCAGCAGCTCCAACCGAGACTGGCGGGGGGTGAATGAGCAGTACTTC. The encoded protein is CASSSNRDWRGVNEQYF.

This chain connects TRBV5-1 to TRBJ2-5, with a tentative D call TRBD2 (6 bases). CDR1 is SGHRS and CDR2 is YFSETQ in the germline V gene. Trimming left V 3 bases short and J 0 bases short, with 9 bases between. The CDR3 is made up of 14 amino acids. The CDR3 region has the DNA TGCGCCAGCAGCTCCGGGACTCACCAAGAGACCCAGTACTTC. This encodes CASSSGTHQETQYF.

The rearrangement uses TRBV29-1 and TRBJ2-4; 9 positions match TRBD1. The DNA matches TRBJ2-7 better at its end, which makes the J call doubtful. This CDR3 spans 15 amino acids. Germline assignment: CDR1 SQVTM and CDR2 ANQGSEA. The CDR3 here is CSARTGEFTWDEQYF. The CDR3 bases are TGCAGCGCACGGACAGGGGAATTTACCTGGGACGAGCAGTACTTC.

V is TRBV20-1 and J is TRBJ1-5; TRBD1 might be the D (5 bases). The CDR3 runs 13 residues. V was cut by 4 bases and J by 6 bases, with 13 bases left in between. Germline V lookup: CDR1 DFQATT, CDR2 SNEGSKA (reference sequence). CDR3 DNA: TGCAGTGCTATAGGGGCTCGGGGTCAGCCCCAGCATTTT. Protein sequence: CSAIGARGQPQHF.

This chain connects TRBV6-5 to TRBJ1-5; D call uncertain. Germline V gene data show CDR1 as MNHEY and CDR2 as SVGAGI. V gave up 5 bases and J gave up 4 bases, with 15 bases separating them. This CDR3 contains 15 residues. The CDR3 bases are TGTGCCAGCAGTCCTCGCGAGGGCACAAATCAGCCCCAGCATTTT. This encodes CASSPREGTNQPQHF.

The chain combines TRBV19 with TRBJ2-5, with 8 bases matching TRBD2. Germline assignment: CDR1 LNHDA and CDR2 SQIVND (reference sequence). This CDR3 comprises 17 residues. Losses at the gene ends were 5 bases for V and 2 bases for J; bases not matched to a gene: 13. The CDR3 bases are TGTGCCAGTAGTGGGACCGCAGCGGGGGCGCGACAAGAGACCCAGTACTTC. Protein product: CASSGTAAGARQETQYF.

This clonotype was counted between two and nine times. J is TRBJ2-1 and V is TRBV7-9, with D perhaps matching TRBD2 (6 bases). The V and J ends lost 1 base and 9 bases respectively, with 13 bases between them. Per germline, CDR1 SEHNR and CDR2 FQNEAQ (reference sequence). This CDR3 has 14 amino acids. Here the CDR3 DNA reads TGTGCCAGCAGCTTAGTAGCGTCGGGGGTTGAGCAGTTCTTC. Translation gives CASSLVASGVEQFF.

The chain employs TRBV11-2 and TRBJ2-5; 7 bases align to TRBD1. The J call may be incorrect, as the DNA end agrees better with TRBJ2-7. The CDR3 loop spans 14 amino acids. Germline-derived CDR1 and CDR2 are SGHAT and FQNNGV. The CDR3 spells CASSPIRGRGEQYF. The DNA of the CDR3 is TGTGCCAGCAGCCCGATTAGGGGGCGAGGCGAGCAGTACTTC.

This clonotype was observed a single time. The CDR3 here is CASSLTTGWTEAFF. CDR3 sequence (DNA): TGTGCCAGCAGCTTAACAACAGGGTGGACTGAAGCTTTCTTT. This chain uses TRBV7-2 with TRBJ1-1; D might be TRBD1 (6 bases). Germline V gene lookup returns CDR1 SGHTA and CDR2 FQGNSA. The V end lost 2 bases, the J end lost 5 bases, and 12 bases lay between the germline ends. The CDR3 totals 14 residues.

This clonotype occurred a few times. This rearrangement joins TRBV4-1 to TRBJ2-5; D ambiguous. With 2 bases removed from V and 5 bases from J, the gap between germline ends came to 9 bases. Looked up from germline, CDR1 is MGHRA and CDR2 is YSYEKL. The CDR3 has 13 residues. The CDR3 bases are TGCGCCAGCAGCCAATTCCCACGGGAGACCCAGTACTTC. It codes for CASSQFPRETQYF.

The CDR3 reads CASSFRLAGALSYNEQFF. In DNA, the CDR3 is TGTGCCAGCAGTTTTCGCCTAGCGGGGGCCCTCTCCTACAATGAGCAGTTCTTC. The V call is TRBV12-3 or TRBV12-4, the J call TRBJ2-1, with 10 bases lining up with TRBD2. J lost 0 bases, V lost 3 bases, and 8 bases had no gene match. CDR3 size: 18 residues.

This clonotype has more than one count but fewer than ten. The rearrangement uses TRBV6-5 and TRBJ2-6, with D perhaps matching TRBD1 (6 bases). V lost 4 bases and J lost 0, with 10 bases in between. Looked up from germline, CDR1 is MNHEY and CDR2 is SVGAGI. The CDR3 extends over 16 amino acids. DNA for the CDR3: TGTGCCAGCAGTTCCCGGACAGCCTCTGGGGCCAACGTCCTGACTTTC. Translated, it gives CASSSRTASGANVLTF.

The J gene is TRBJ1-5, the V gene TRBV7-2; D remains ambiguous. Trimming removed 2 bases at V and 0 bases at J, with 11 bases between. The CDR3 has 16 residues. CDR1 is SGHTA, CDR2 FQGNSA, per germline. In DNA, the CDR3 is TGTGCCAGCAGCTTAACCTACAGAGATAGCAATCAGCCCCAGCATTTT. Protein: CASSLTYRDSNQPQHF.

This clonotype occurred a few times. This chain connects TRBV13 to TRBJ2-7; D is possibly TRBD1 or TRBD2 (5 bases each). V lost 10 bases and J lost 4, with 20 bases in between. CDR3 size: 14 residues. Germline V gene sequence: CDR1 PRHDT, CDR2 FYEKMQ (reference sequence). The CDR3 sequence is CATARGSVFYEQYF. DNA for the CDR3: TGTGCCACCGCTAGGGGTAGCGTCTTTTACGAGCAGTACTTC. Full variable domain (remainder filled in from reference TRBV13 and TRBJ2-7): AAGVIQSPRHLIKEKRETATLKCYPIPRHDTVYWYQQGPGQDPQFLISFYEKMQSDKGSIPDRFSAQQFSDYHSELNMSSLELGDSALYFCATARGSVFYEQYFGPGTRLTVT.

This chain joins TRBV7-9 and TRBJ2-5, with 7 positions matching TRBD2. Germline CDR1 is SEHNR and CDR2 is FQNEAQ (reference sequence). Trimming took 6 bases from V and 2 from J; bases not matched to a gene: 12. CDR3 length: 16 residues. The CDR3 coding sequence is TGTGCCAGCAGACCCCATTGGCTAGCGGCTCAAGAGACCCAGTACTTC. Its protein is CASRPHWLAAQETQYF.

The chain employs TRBV29-1 and TRBJ1-3; D unclear. The CDR3 is 12 residues long. Trimming stripped 3 bases from V and 4 bases from J, with 7 bases between. Germline assignment: CDR1 SQVTM and CDR2 ANQGSEA. CDR3: CSVDPDGNTIYF. CDR3 DNA sequence: TGCAGCGTTGACCCAGACGGAAACACCATATATTTT.

This chain connects TRBV24-1 to TRBJ2-3; TRBD1 aligns across 7 bases. The CDR3 runs to 14 residues. The J segment lost 8 bases and the V segment lost 6 bases, leaving 10 bases of the junction unmatched. Germline CDR1 KGHDR, CDR2 SFDVKD. The DNA of the CDR3 is TGTGCCACCAGTCCCGGACAGGCCCCGGGTACGCAGTATTTT. It specifies CATSPGQAPGTQYF.

Points on this clonotype: A single base separates this from a much larger clone, so it may be a read error. The V gene is TRBV15, the J gene TRBJ2-7; perhaps TRBD2 as D (5 bases). Germline CDR1 LNHNV, CDR2 YYDKDF (reference sequence). The CDR3 is made up of 15 amino acids. The V and J ends lost 3 bases and 0 bases respectively, with 12 bases between them. CDR3 residues: CATSRGDHYSYEQYF. DNA for the CDR3: TGTGCCACCAGCAGGGGAGACCACTACTCCTACGAGCAGTACTTC.

The genes are TRBV28 and TRBJ1-1, with a tentative D call TRBD1 (6 bases). V shed 5 bases and J shed 5 bases, with 18 bases lying between them. The germline V gene has CDR1 MDHEN and CDR2 SYDVKM. The CDR3 runs 15 residues. Here the CDR3 DNA reads TGTGCCAGCAGTCCCTTGGGGGGCTATTGGACTGAAGCTTTCTTT. Translation: CASSPLGGYWTEAFF.

The V call is TRBV24-1, the J call TRBJ2-1; D is undetermined. Germline V gene lookup returns CDR1 KGHDR and CDR2 SFDVKD. The CDR3 has 12 amino acids. Trimming cost V 3 bases and J 7 bases, with 6 bases left between them. CDR3 nucleotides: TGTGCCACCAGTGATAGCAGAAATGAGCAGTTCTTC. Protein sequence: CATSDSRNEQFF.